The present T cell receptor beta chain was sequenced within a study of siplizumab effects on memory and regulatory T cells. Assaying covered approximately 100,000 TCR templates per sample. Generated by immunoSEQ multiplex PCR, the TCRdb table keeps only in-frame clones and is missing some. The sample gives tens of thousands of clones, around 95% of which show up once; 0.025% to 0.035% is in the top ten. CDR1 is MGHRA, CDR2 YSYEKL, per germline. This CDR3 is built from 14 residues. The germline V and J ends were trimmed by 0 bases and 4 bases, with 7 bases remaining between them. Notes on this clone: Its antigen remains unknown.

Study findings and constraints: Siplizumab significantly lowered the alloreactive sequences that could be traced to unstimulated CD4+ memory cells. Most alloreactive clones went unmapped to unstimulated subsets; only a minor fraction mapped. Both greater diversity than memory cells and a major contribution to the alloresponse seemed to characterize naive T cells.

The clonotype originates from a human donor in good health. The V call is TRBV4-1, the J call TRBJ1-3; D unclear. Sequencing used naive CD4+ T cells sorted from blood. Here the CDR3 DNA reads TGCGCCAGCAGCCAAGAAGTACCAGGAAACACCATATATTTT. This translates into CASSQEVPGNTIYF.